The next 16 T cell receptor beta chains were all read from a single sample in a study of T cells in Graves' hyperthyroidism and ophthalmopathy (dated by TCRdb to between 2018 and 2021). Libraries were prepared through multiplex PCR. TCRdb shows the sequencer as Illumina HiSeq 2000. TCR beta CDR3 regions were amplified from RNA transcripts. The first round of RT-PCR for the TCR CDR3 was performed with the HTBI primer set and the Qiagen OneStep RT-PCR kit. TCRdb cleaned the public reads at Q25 with fastp, built clones with MiXCR and kept in-frame beta chains. Each CDR3 protein appears once, grouped with its most common genes and DNA. Within this sample are 500,000 to 650,000 distinct CDR3 sequences, with just under 20% of them counted one time only. The ten largest account for approximately 48% of the sample. Sequencing was performed on blood. These receptors were collected from a man aged 40-49 years with Graves' ophthalmopathy.

This clonotype has a handful of counts. This chain joins TRBV28 and TRBJ2-1, with D unresolved. The CDR3 has 15 residues. CDR1 is MDHEN and CDR2 is SYDVKM in the germline V gene. Trimming removed 5 bases from V and 4 bases from J, with 15 bases in between. The CDR3 region is CASSIDRVVYNEQFF. The CDR3 DNA follows: TGTGCCAGCAGTATTGACCGTGTCGTTTACAATGAGCAGTTCTTC.

The chain combines TRBV3-1 with TRBJ1-2; D gene unclear. CDR1 LGHDT and CDR2 YNNKEL come from the germline V gene (reference sequence). This CDR3 has 12 amino acids. The V end was cut by 5 bases, the J end by 3 bases, with 7 bases between. The CDR3, as DNA: TGTGCCAGCAGCTTAGCGCACTATGGCTACACCTTC. Its translation: CASSLAHYGYTF.

This chain joins TRBV5-1 and TRBJ2-2; no clear D. Trimming took off 2 bases at V and 1 base at J, with 6 bases between the two ends. Germline V gives CDR1 SGHRS, CDR2 YFSETQ. This CDR3 has 14 residues. CDR3 region: CASSLTWNTGELFF. The CDR3, as DNA: TGCGCCAGCAGCTTAACCTGGAACACCGGGGAGCTGTTTTTT.

The rearrangement joins TRBV6-2 or TRBV6-3 to TRBJ2-2; a possible D gene is TRBD1 (6 bases). Germline CDR1 and CDR2: MNHEY and SVGEGT. The CDR3 spans 16 residues. Trimming shortened V by 6 bases and J by 3 bases, and 17 bases separated the two germline ends. The CDR3 nucleotides are TGTGCCAGCAGCCCCCGACAGGATCGGGACACCGGGGAGCTGTTTTTT. Translating gives CASSPRQDRDTGELFF.

This clonotype has more than one count but fewer than ten. The rearrangement links TRBV27 to TRBJ1-4; D unresolved. This CDR3 is built from 12 residues. Germline V gene sequence: CDR1 MNHEY, CDR2 SMNVEV (reference sequence). V dropped 6 bases and J dropped 2 bases, with 4 bases sitting between them. The chain's CDR3 is CASRSTNEKLFF. CDR3 nucleotides: TGTGCCAGCAGGTCCACTAATGAAAAACTGTTTTTT.

This clonotype was observed many times. This sequence joins TRBV28 and TRBJ1-3; D not certain. Germline values: CDR1 MDHEN, CDR2 SYDVKM. The V gene lost 6 bases and the J gene lost 0 bases, with 12 bases spanning the gap. The CDR3 is made up of 15 amino acids. The DNA for the CDR3 is TGTGCCAGCAGCCCTCCTGATACCTCTGGAAACACCATATATTTT. Residues: CASSPPDTSGNTIYF.

This chain joins TRBV4-2 and TRBJ2-7; TRBD2 aligns across 9 bases. The CDR3 loop spans 15 amino acids. Trimming at V came to 2 bases and at J to 3 bases, leaving 5 bases not matched to a gene. The V gene's germline CDR1 is LGHNA and CDR2 YNFKEQ. CDR3 sequence (DNA): TGTGCCAGCAGCCAAAACGCGGGGGGGCTCTACGAGCAGTACTTC. Translation gives CASSQNAGGLYEQYF.

The rearrangement joins TRBV20-1 to TRBJ1-1, with D unresolved. From germline, CDR1 is DFQATT and CDR2 SNEGSKA (reference sequence). V was clipped by 0 bases and J by 4 bases, with 12 bases between them. This CDR3 is 14 amino acids long. This CDR3 reads CSARDPRGSTEAFF. CDR3 DNA: TGCAGTGCTAGAGATCCGCGGGGTTCCACTGAAGCTTTCTTT.

This clonotype was detected many times. V usage is TRBV28 and J usage is TRBJ2-7; 9 bases match TRBD1. V trimming: 5 bases; J trimming: 9 bases; junction bases outside the gene matches: 14. The germline gives CDR1 MDHEN, CDR2 SYDVKM. The CDR3 is 15 amino acids. CDR3 protein: CASSPTGTGRGGQYF. The CDR3 bases are TGTGCCAGCAGTCCCACCGGGACAGGGCGAGGGGGGCAGTACTTC.

This clonotype was counted at least ten times. The chain uses TRBV20-1 and TRBJ2-7, with TRBD2 matching over 10 bases. This CDR3 has 15 amino acids. V shed 1 base and J 6 bases; nucleotides not matched to a gene: 9. Germline V gene sequence: CDR1 DFQATT, CDR2 SNEGSKA (reference sequence). The CDR3 nucleotides read TGCAGTGCTAGAGCCTTAGTGGGACTAGCGCGCGAGCAGTACTTC. Protein sequence: CSARALVGLAREQYF.

The chain carries TRBV19 and TRBJ2-1, with TRBD2 matching over 8 bases. Per germline, CDR1 LNHDA and CDR2 SQIVND (reference sequence). The CDR3 has 14 amino acids. V was clipped by 3 bases and J by 9 bases; unmatched bases: 7. The CDR3 nucleotides read TGTGCCAGTAGTATGAGGGGACTAGTGGTTGAGCAGTTCTTC. Translated: CASSMRGLVVEQFF.

This clonotype appeared many times. The V gene is TRBV30, the J gene TRBJ2-5; D is undetermined. CDR3 length equals 9 residues. The germline gives CDR1 GTSNPN, CDR2 SVGIG (reference sequence). Here the CDR3 DNA reads TGTGCTTCCTCTAGGACCCAGTACTTC. Its translation is CASSRTQYF.

The chain combines TRBV15 with TRBJ2-5, with D possibly matching TRBD2 (6 bases). Germline V CDR1 and CDR2: LNHNV, YYDKDF (reference sequence). Trimming stripped 0 bases from V and 1 base from J, with 15 bases between. CDR3 length: 17 amino acids. Here the CDR3 DNA reads TGTGCCACCAGCAGAGATCGAGCGGGCGGTCCCCAAGAGACCCAGTACTTC. Translated, it gives CATSRDRAGGPQETQYF.

The V gene is TRBV28, the J gene TRBJ1-1; D is unclear. CDR3 length equals 13 residues. V was pared by 2 bases and J by 1 base, with 5 bases between. Germline assignment: CDR1 MDHEN and CDR2 SYDVKM. This CDR3 is CASSLSKNTEAFF. In nucleotides, the CDR3 is TGTGCCAGCAGTTTAAGCAAGAACACTGAAGCTTTCTTT.

The chain combines TRBV5-6 with TRBJ1-5; D not certain. V was trimmed by 4 bases and J by 0 bases, leaving 17 bases between them. CDR1 is SGHDT, CDR2 YYEEEE, per germline. The CDR3 runs to 17 residues. CDR3 residues: CASSLFAGRTSNQPQHF. The CDR3 nucleotides are TGTGCCAGCAGCCTCTTTGCGGGGAGAACTAGCAATCAGCCCCAGCATTTT.

The J gene is TRBJ2-7, the V gene TRBV5-4, with 7 nucleotides matching TRBD1. V lost 4 bases, J lost 6 bases, and 7 bases stayed unmatched. This CDR3 has 13 residues. Germline V gene lookup returns CDR1 SGHNT and CDR2 YYREEE (reference sequence). The CDR3 region is CASSPGQSVEQYF. The CDR3 bases are TGTGCCAGCAGCCCGGGACAGAGCGTCGAGCAGTACTTC.